The rows below give T cell receptor beta chains drawn from one sample of a study of radiotherapy plus CTLA-4 blockade in lung cancer. Produced via immunoSEQ multiplex PCR; TCRdb's table is partial and in-frame only. The repertoire holds roughly 78,000 clones, with around four fifths as singletons. This specimen consisted of peripheral blood, obtained from a patient treated with radiotherapy plus ipilimumab. Source of these receptors: a human donor with non-small cell lung cancer who had a complete response to radiotherapy plus ipilimumab. The CDR3 runs from the conserved cysteine through the conserved F or W. D genes are given only for firm matches. The size field is filled for only some rows; it gives once, few, many or a size class.

v_gene: TRBV14
abundance: NA
len: 14
d_gene: TRBD2
j_gene: TRBJ2-7
CDR3aa: CASSRLAASYEQYF
CDR3nt: TGTGCCAGCAGCCGACTAGCGGCCTCCTACGAGCAGTACTTC

v_gene: TRBV21-1
abundance: NA
len: 19
d_gene: NA
j_gene: TRBJ2-5
CDR3aa: CASSKKKASPPAEGETQYF
CDR3nt: TGTGCCAGCAGCAAAAAAAAGGCGAGCCCTCCGGCTGAGGGAGAGACCCAGTACTTC

v_gene: TRBV30
abundance: NA
len: 15
d_gene: TRBD1
j_gene: TRBJ1-5
CDR3aa: CAWSSGTGRNQPQHF
CDR3nt: TGTGCCTGGAGCTCCGGGACAGGACGTAATCAGCCCCAGCATTTT

v_gene: TRBV4-1
abundance: few
len: 14
d_gene: NA
j_gene: TRBJ1-2
CDR3aa: CASSQDERGYGYTF
CDR3nt: TGCGCCAGCAGCCAAGATGAGAGGGGCTATGGCTACACCTTC

v_gene: TRBV7-9
abundance: medium-sized
len: 15
d_gene: NA
j_gene: TRBJ2-3
CDR3aa: CASSLMSKSTDTQYF
CDR3nt: TGTGCCAGCAGCTTAATGTCGAAAAGCACAGATACGCAGTATTTT

v_gene: TRBV10-3
abundance: NA
len: 15
d_gene: NA
j_gene: TRBJ1-4
CDR3aa: CAISKDRSINEKLFF
CDR3nt: TGTGCCATCAGTAAAGACAGGTCCATTAATGAAAAACTGTTTTTT

v_gene: TRBV10-1
abundance: NA
len: 12
d_gene: NA
j_gene: TRBJ1-1
CDR3aa: CASSEGRTEAFF
CDR3nt: TGCGCCAGCAGTGAAGGGAGGACTGAAGCTTTCTTT

v_gene: TRBV2
abundance: NA
len: 14
d_gene: NA
j_gene: TRBJ1-2
CDR3aa: CASSDRDTNGGYTF
CDR3nt: TGTGCCAGCAGTGACAGGGACACCAATGGAGGCTACACCTTC

v_gene: TRBV19
abundance: NA
len: 18
d_gene: NA
j_gene: TRBJ1-1
CDR3aa: CASSIPYGRSTLNTEAFF
CDR3nt: TGTGCCAGTAGTATCCCCTACGGGCGTTCCACCTTGAACACTGAAGCTTTCTTT

v_gene: TRBV5-1
abundance: once
len: 16
d_gene: TRBD2
j_gene: TRBJ2-3
CDR3aa: CASSRDLAGSTDTQYF
CDR3nt: TGCGCCAGCAGCAGGGATCTAGCGGGTAGCACAGATACGCAGTATTTT

v_gene: TRBV5-5
abundance: NA
len: 14
d_gene: NA
j_gene: TRBJ1-6
CDR3aa: CASSLWSGNSPLHF
CDR3nt: TGTGCCAGCAGCTTATGGAGCGGCAATTCACCCCTCCACTTT

v_gene: TRBV6-1
abundance: few
len: 14
d_gene: TRBD2
j_gene: TRBJ2-5
CDR3aa: CASSSGREVETQYF
CDR3nt: TGTGCCAGCAGTTCGGGACGGGAGGTAGAGACCCAGTACTTC

v_gene: TRBV7-2
abundance: NA
len: 15
d_gene: TRBD2
j_gene: TRBJ2-5
CDR3aa: CASSLLAGGSKTQYF
CDR3nt: TGTGCCAGCAGCTTATTGGCGGGGGGCTCGAAGACCCAGTACTTC

v_gene: TRBV11-2
abundance: NA
len: 16
d_gene: TRBD1
j_gene: TRBJ2-4
CDR3aa: CASSLDPAGGKNIQYF
CDR3nt: TGTGCCAGCAGCTTAGATCCGGCAGGGGGCAAAAACATTCAGTACTTC

v_gene: TRBV19
abundance: few
len: 15
d_gene: TRBD2
j_gene: TRBJ2-3
CDR3aa: CASSIEGTRADTQYF
CDR3nt: TGTGCCAGTAGTATAGAGGGGACTAGGGCAGATACGCAGTATTTT

v_gene: TRBV6-6
abundance: few
len: 16
d_gene: TRBD2
j_gene: TRBJ2-3
CDR3aa: CASNPGLATALGTQYF
CDR3nt: TGTGCCAGCAACCCGGGACTAGCGACCGCACTGGGGACGCAGTATTTT

v_gene: TRBV5-1
abundance: NA
len: 15
d_gene: NA
j_gene: TRBJ1-1
CDR3aa: CASSLEQIPDTEAFF
CDR3nt: TGCGCCAGCAGCTTGGAACAGATCCCAGACACTGAAGCTTTCTTT

v_gene: TRBV7-2
abundance: NA
len: 16
d_gene: TRBD1
j_gene: TRBJ1-1
CDR3aa: CASSTPGTGENTEAFF
CDR3nt: TGTGCCAGCAGCACTCCCGGGACAGGGGAGAACACTGAAGCTTTCTTT

v_gene: TRBV11-3
abundance: NA
len: 20
d_gene: NA
j_gene: TRBJ2-3
CDR3aa: CASSLGLFRDFRGPTDTQYF
CDR3nt: TGTGCCAGCAGCTTAGGCCTCTTTCGAGATTTTCGGGGGCCCACAGATACGCAGTATTTT

v_gene: TRBV5-8
abundance: NA
len: 13
d_gene: NA
j_gene: TRBJ1-2
CDR3aa: CASSLGTTSGYTF
CDR3nt: TGTGCCAGCAGCTTAGGGACAACTTCTGGCTACACCTTC

v_gene: TRBV12-5
abundance: NA
len: 15
d_gene: NA
j_gene: TRBJ1-2
CDR3aa: CASGLVDGINYGYTF
CDR3nt: TGTGCTAGTGGCCTTGTCGACGGCATTAACTATGGCTACACCTTC

v_gene: TRBV7-8
abundance: NA
len: 12
d_gene: NA
j_gene: TRBJ2-1
CDR3aa: CASSLSATEQFF
CDR3nt: TGTGCCAGCAGCTTAAGCGCGACGGAGCAGTTCTTC

v_gene: TRBV7-2
abundance: NA
len: 15
d_gene: NA
j_gene: TRBJ2-5
CDR3aa: CASSPRAATQETQYF
CDR3nt: TGTGCCAGCAGCCCTAGAGCGGCAACCCAAGAGACCCAGTACTTC

v_gene: TRBV25-1
abundance: NA
len: 14
d_gene: NA
j_gene: TRBJ1-2
CDR3aa: CASSGGLGNGGYTF
CDR3nt: TGTGCCAGCAGTGGGGGGTTGGGAAATGGTGGCTACACCTTC

v_gene: TRBV6-1
abundance: NA
len: 14
d_gene: NA
j_gene: TRBJ1-5
CDR3aa: CASSDGLGNQPQHF
CDR3nt: TGTGCCAGCAGTGATGGGTTGGGGAATCAGCCCCAGCATTTT

v_gene: TRBV7-2
abundance: NA
len: 16
d_gene: NA
j_gene: TRBJ1-2
CDR3aa: CASSLDISKRNYGYTF
CDR3nt: TGTGCCAGCAGCTTAGACATCTCCAAACGGAACTATGGCTACACCTTC

v_gene: TRBV29-1
abundance: NA
len: 12
d_gene: TRBD1
j_gene: TRBJ1-1
CDR3aa: CSGGTGDTEAFF
CDR3nt: TGCAGCGGCGGGACAGGGGACACTGAAGCTTTCTTT

v_gene: TRBV5-4
abundance: once
len: 16
d_gene: TRBD1
j_gene: TRBJ2-1
CDR3aa: CASSGRTGSSYNEQFF
CDR3nt: TGTGCCAGCAGCGGAAGGACAGGGAGCTCCTACAATGAGCAGTTCTTC

v_gene: TRBV14
abundance: NA
len: 18
d_gene: TRBD1
j_gene: TRBJ2-5
CDR3aa: CASSQETHGTGGLETQYF
CDR3nt: TGTGCCAGCAGCCAAGAGACGCACGGGACAGGGGGATTAGAGACCCAGTACTTC

v_gene: TRBV4-1
abundance: few
len: 18
d_gene: NA
j_gene: TRBJ2-1
CDR3aa: CASSQDLETARSYNEQFF
CDR3nt: TGCGCCAGCAGCCAAGATCTGGAAACGGCTCGATCCTACAATGAGCAGTTCTTC

v_gene: TRBV5-1
abundance: NA
len: 15
d_gene: NA
j_gene: TRBJ1-1
CDR3aa: CASSLARPMNTEAFF
CDR3nt: TGCGCCAGCAGCTTGGCCAGACCCATGAACACTGAAGCTTTCTTT

v_gene: TRBV19
abundance: NA
len: 15
d_gene: NA
j_gene: TRBJ2-7
CDR3aa: CASSIVARGTYEQYF
CDR3nt: TGTGCCAGTAGTATAGTAGCCAGGGGAACCTACGAGCAGTACTTC

v_gene: TRBV5-1
abundance: NA
len: 15
d_gene: TRBD1
j_gene: TRBJ2-1
CDR3aa: CASSLGQGARNEQFF
CDR3nt: TGCGCCAGCAGCTTGGGACAGGGGGCGCGGAATGAGCAGTTCTTC

v_gene: TRBV6-5
abundance: NA
len: 15
d_gene: NA
j_gene: TRBJ2-3
CDR3aa: CASSYDQSSTDTQYF
CDR3nt: TGTGCCAGCAGTTACGACCAATCGAGCACAGATACGCAGTATTTT

v_gene: TRBV5-1
abundance: NA
len: 17
d_gene: TRBD1
j_gene: TRBJ2-2
CDR3aa: CASSFLRTGGPNGELFF
CDR3nt: TGCGCCAGCAGCTTTTTACGGACAGGGGGGCCCAACGGGGAGCTGTTTTTT

v_gene: TRBV2
abundance: NA
len: 15
d_gene: NA
j_gene: TRBJ2-1
CDR3aa: CASRAGQSESNEQFF
CDR3nt: TGTGCCAGCAGAGCGGGACAGAGTGAGAGTAATGAGCAGTTCTTC